The source of this T cell receptor beta chain is a study of T cells in localized non-small cell lung cancer (TCRdb year 2020). Regarding the study in general: The study examined T cell repertoires in 200 to 300 patients with early-stage NSCLC and compared tumors with uninvolved tumor-adjacent lungs. The cohort was made up of hundreds of treatment-naive NSCLC patients whose localized lung tumors had been resected. Of the NSCLC patients, around 130 were male and approximately 100 were female, and the mean age was approximately 66 years.

TCR beta CDR3 regions were sequenced from DNA using the immunoSEQ Assay. The published analysis was carried out like this. To compute T cell density, TCR beta template counts were normalized to usable DNA, which was estimated by amplifying housekeeping genes. Richness was estimated with the preseqR package, extrapolating to 400,000 templates for PBMC samples and 120,000 templates for tissue samples. Clonality was taken to be one minus Pielou's evenness. Differential abundance testing on productive amino-acid clonotypes, with a minimum total count of 5 and an alpha of 0.1, was used to identify tissue-enriched TCRs. Repertoire overlap between compartments was quantified with the Jaccard Index and Morisita Overlap Index. TCR beta CDR3s were clustered by GLIPH together with public tetramer-defined viral CDR3s, and at least three viral sequences plus V-gene enrichment were required for viral motifs. TCRdb holds this immuneACCESS table with in-frame rearrangements only. Some clones are missing; in checked studies, unresolved V genes explain under half, and the rest has no known cause. V and J calls and clone size are given by that table; D and trimming were obtained from the DNA. The sample data list some 72,000 clones, and 84% of these were observed just once. Over 2.5% of the sample is held by the ten biggest clonotypes.

Based on the germline V gene, the CDR1 and CDR2 sequences are MNHEY and SVGAGI. Trimming takes 6 bases from V and 0 bases from J, and the germline ends sit 11 bases apart. The CDR3 covers 14 residues, taking in both the cysteine and the phenylalanine. Only the CDR3 region is kept as DNA, spanning 42 bases read in frame from base 1. This clone is a singleton in its sample. Its antigen target is currently unknown. No base qualities exist here, and no much larger clone lies one base off it. The investigation overall reported the following: Higher blood T cell density associated with longer overall survival, while higher adjacent-lung clonality associated with shorter survival. Uninvolved tumor-adjacent lung showed the highest T cell clonality, higher than tumor, which suggests more focused antigenic responses in the adjacent lung. Because multi-region sequencing of the tumors was not done, intratumor heterogeneity could not be ruled out. Of the top 100 tumor clones, a median of roughly 56 were detected in paired uninvolved adjacent lung; 28 were also among that lung's top 100. Since the design was exploratory, TCR variables were selected using unadjusted p-values with no false-discovery rate correction.

At diagnosis, tumor, uninvolved tumor-adjacent lung and peripheral blood were collected and then preserved as a mix of FFPE and fresh-frozen material. For TCR repertoire profiling, blood samples were analyzed in the form of peripheral blood mononuclear cells. Sequenced material: peripheral blood, taken before any cancer treatment. The sequence was obtained from a man between 35 and 75 years old with stage I lung adenocarcinoma. Recombination linked TRBV6-5 to TRBJ1-1, with a weak D call of TRBD1 (5 bases match). The encoded CDR3 is CASSRTRMNTEAFF. The nucleotides read TGTGCCAGCAGCAGGACACGGATGAACACTGAAGCTTTCTTT.